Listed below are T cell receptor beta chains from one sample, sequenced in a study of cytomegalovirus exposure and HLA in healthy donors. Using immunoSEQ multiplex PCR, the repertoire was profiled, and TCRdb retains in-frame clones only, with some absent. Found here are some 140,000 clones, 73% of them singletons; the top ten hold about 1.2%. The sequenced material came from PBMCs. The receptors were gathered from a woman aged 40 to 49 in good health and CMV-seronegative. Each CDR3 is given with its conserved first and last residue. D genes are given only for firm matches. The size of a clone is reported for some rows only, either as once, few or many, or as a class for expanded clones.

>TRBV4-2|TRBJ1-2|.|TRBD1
CASSQEGQGYEDGYTF
TGTGCCAGCAGCCAAGAGGGACAGGGATATGAGGATGGCTACACCTTC
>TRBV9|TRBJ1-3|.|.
CASSRGSGGNTIYF
TGTGCCAGCAGTCGGGGGTCGGGTGGAAACACCATATATTTT
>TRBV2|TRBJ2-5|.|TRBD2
CASKVGGVQETQYF
TGTGCCAGCAAAGTGGGGGGGGTCCAAGAGACCCAGTACTTC
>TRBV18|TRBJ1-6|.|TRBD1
CASSTGQGGINSPLHF
TGTGCCAGCTCAACCGGACAGGGTGGGATTAATTCACCCCTCCACTTT
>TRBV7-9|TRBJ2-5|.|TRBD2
CASSLTAGGLRETQYF
TGTGCCAGCAGCTTAACAGCGGGGGGGCTGAGGGAGACCCAGTACTTC
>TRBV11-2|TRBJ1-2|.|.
CASSPGGDFSYTF
TGTGCCAGCAGCCCGGGAGGGGATTTTAGCTACACCTTC
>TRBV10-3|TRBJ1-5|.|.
CAIRPTQGNQPQHF
TGTGCCATCAGACCCACCCAGGGAAATCAGCCCCAGCATTTT
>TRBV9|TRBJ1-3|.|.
CASSATAPSGNTIYF
TGTGCCAGCAGCGCGACTGCGCCATCAGGAAACACCATATATTTT
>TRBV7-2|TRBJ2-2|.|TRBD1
CASSYKIFLQGANTGELFF
TGTGCCAGCAGCTATAAAATATTCCTGCAGGGGGCCAACACCGGGGAGCTGTTTTTT
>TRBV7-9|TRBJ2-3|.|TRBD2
CASSLASGGAETDTQYF
TGTGCCAGCAGCTTAGCGAGCGGGGGGGCCGAAACAGATACGCAGTATTTT
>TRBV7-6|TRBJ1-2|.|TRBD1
CASSLGPGQGGSGYTF
TGTGCCAGCAGCTTAGGACCGGGACAGGGCGGCTCTGGCTACACCTTC
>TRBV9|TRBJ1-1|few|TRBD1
CASSPRDRVGTEAFF
TGTGCCAGCAGCCCCCGGGACAGGGTGGGCACTGAAGCTTTCTTT
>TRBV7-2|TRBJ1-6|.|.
CASSLIGQGGSPLHF
TGTGCCAGCAGCTTGATTGGTCAGGGTGGTTCACCCCTCCACTTT
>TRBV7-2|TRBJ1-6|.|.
CASSLGTSFSPLHF
TGTGCCAGCAGCTTAGGGACATCGTTTTCACCCCTCCACTTT
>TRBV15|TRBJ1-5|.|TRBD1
CATSRDGRQGRNQPQHF
TGTGCCACCAGCAGAGATGGCCGACAGGGCCGCAATCAGCCCCAGCATTTT
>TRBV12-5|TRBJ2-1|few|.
CASDKGGGYNEQFF
TGTGCTAGTGACAAGGGGGGGGGCTACAATGAGCAGTTCTTC
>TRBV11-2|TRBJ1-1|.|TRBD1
CASSLTTGQGNEAFF
TGTGCCAGCAGCTTAACAACCGGACAGGGCAATGAAGCTTTCTTT
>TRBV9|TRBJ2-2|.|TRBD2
CASSDRTSGPNTGELFF
TGTGCCAGCAGCGACCGCACTAGCGGGCCGAACACCGGGGAGCTGTTTTTT
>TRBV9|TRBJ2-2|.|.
CASSVTDYTGELFF
TGTGCCAGCAGCGTCACAGATTACACCGGGGAGCTGTTTTTT